These 24 T cell receptor beta chains originate from one sample sequenced in a study of blood T cell repertoires in COVID-19. Generated by immunoSEQ multiplex PCR, the TCRdb table keeps only in-frame clones and is missing some. The sample holds about 110,000 clones, approximately 90% seen once. Sequencing was done on a sample of peripheral blood. These TCRs come from a woman aged 45 to 65 with acute or convalescent COVID-19.

CDR3 loop: CSVESGRVGNIQYF. The CDR3 DNA is TGCAGCGTTGAATCCGGGAGGGTGGGAAACATTCAGTACTTC. The rearrangement uses TRBV29-1 and TRBJ2-4; 8 bases fit TRBD2. V lost 2 bases, J lost 6 bases, and 6 bases stayed unmatched. CDR3 size: 14 residues. From germline, CDR1 is SQVTM and CDR2 ANQGSEA. The whole variable domain, filled in from reference TRBV29-1 and TRBJ2-4, reads SAVISQKPSRDICQRGTSLTIQCQVDSQVTMMFWYRQQPGQSLTLIATANQGSEATYESGFVIDKFPISRPNLTFSTLTVSNMSPEDSSIYLCSVESGRVGNIQYFGAGTRLSVL.

This chain uses TRBV7-2 with TRBJ2-7; TRBD2 matches at 14 bases. Looked up from germline, CDR1 is SGHTA and CDR2 is FQGNSA. CDR3 length equals 17 residues. V gave up 1 base and J gave up 3 bases; unmatched junction bases: 5. CDR3 coding DNA: TGTGCCAGCAGCTTAGTCGGGACTAGCGGGGGATTCTACGAGCAGTACTTC. Its protein product is CASSLVGTSGGFYEQYF.

This rearrangement joins TRBV19 to TRBJ1-1, with 8 bases that match TRBD1. Germline CDR1 and CDR2: LNHDA and SQIVND (reference sequence). The CDR3 extends over 16 amino acids. J gave up 4 bases and V 5 bases, and 12 bases lay outside the gene matches. This CDR3 is CASSVGTGLILTEAFF. The CDR3 DNA reads as TGTGCCAGTAGTGTCGGGACAGGTCTCATCCTCACTGAAGCTTTCTTT.

This sequence joins TRBV7-9 and TRBJ2-6, with 7 nucleotides matching TRBD1. This CDR3 has 18 amino acids. Germline V CDR1 and CDR2: SEHNR, FQNEAQ (reference sequence). J gave up 1 base and V 5 bases, and 11 bases lay outside the gene matches. CDR3 loop: CASSRRGQTNSGANVLTF. CDR3 coding DNA: TGTGCCAGCAGCCGCCGGGGACAGACTAATTCTGGGGCCAACGTCCTGACTTTC.

This chain uses TRBV7-2 with TRBJ2-2, with a tentative D call TRBD1 (8 bases). Germline values: CDR1 SGHTA, CDR2 FQGNSA. The CDR3 runs to 17 residues. The V and J ends lost 5 bases and 4 bases respectively, with 20 bases between them. The chain's CDR3 is CASSPRGGTGGTGELFF. CDR3 nucleotides: TGTGCCAGCAGCCCCCGGGGAGGGACAGGCGGCACCGGGGAGCTGTTTTTT.

This clone appeared once. The V gene is TRBV18, the J gene TRBJ2-7, with 8 bases matching TRBD2. J lost 5 bases, V lost 2 bases, and 2 bases had no gene match. This CDR3 is built from 13 residues. The germline V gene encodes CDR1 KGHSH and CDR2 LQKENI. CDR3 residues: CASSPTGGNEQYF. DNA for the CDR3: TGTGCCAGCTCACCAACGGGGGGGAACGAGCAGTACTTC.

CDR3 amino acids: CAIRGQRGEKLFF. The CDR3 DNA reads TGTGCCATCAGGGGACAGAGGGGGGAAAAACTGTTTTTT. J is TRBJ1-4 and V is TRBV10-3; TRBD1 agrees at 7 bases. The CDR3 has 13 amino acids. Trimming took 6 bases from V and 8 from J; bases not matched to a gene: 6. Germline values: CDR1 ENHRY, CDR2 SYGVKD.

This clone has only one observation. The rearrangement uses TRBV7-7 and TRBJ2-3; tentative D call: TRBD2 (5 bases). Trimming cost V 5 bases and J 0 bases, with 21 bases left between them. Germline CDR1 SSHAT, CDR2 FNYEAQ (reference sequence). This CDR3 region has 18 residues. The CDR3, as DNA: TGTGCCAGCAGCCCCGCTGCGGAGCGGTTTACTAGCACAGATACGCAGTATTTT. Its protein is CASSPAAERFTSTDTQYF.

The rearrangement uses TRBV14 and TRBJ2-3; 11 nucleotides agree with TRBD1. Trimming at V came to 6 bases and at J to 7 bases, leaving 9 bases not matched to a gene. CDR3 length: 15 amino acids. CDR1 SGHDN and CDR2 FVKESK come from the germline V gene. CDR3 bases: TGTGCCAGCAGGCAAACCCGGGACAGGGGGAATACGCAGTATTTT. Its protein is CASRQTRDRGNTQYF.

This chain connects TRBV19 to TRBJ1-5; tentative D call: TRBD1 (6 bases). The V end was cut by 7 bases, the J end by 4 bases, with 20 bases between. Germline values: CDR1 LNHDA, CDR2 SQIVND (reference sequence). This CDR3 spans 16 amino acids. CDR3 sequence reads: CASNGGPGTPNQPQHF. The DNA of the CDR3 is TGTGCCAGTAATGGCGGCCCCGGGACACCTAATCAGCCCCAGCATTTT.

The gene calls are TRBV10-2 and TRBJ1-2; D is possibly TRBD1 (5 bases). With 4 bases removed from V and 3 bases from J, the gap between germline ends came to 9 bases. This CDR3 has 13 amino acids. Germline CDR1 is WSHSY and CDR2 is SAAADI. The CDR3 region is CASSAGRDYGYTF. In DNA form, the CDR3 reads TGCGCCAGCAGTGCTGGCAGGGACTATGGCTACACCTTC.

The V gene is TRBV6-5, the J gene TRBJ1-2, with no clear D. Germline loops: CDR1 MNHEY, CDR2 SVGAGI. Trimming took off 3 bases at V and 2 bases at J, with 10 bases between the two ends. This CDR3 has 14 residues. Here the CDR3 reads CASSYMRENYGYTF. In nucleotides, the CDR3 is TGTGCCAGCAGTTATATGAGGGAAAACTATGGCTACACCTTC.

This sequence joins TRBV2 and TRBJ2-3; 8 bases are shared with TRBD2. The CDR3 is 16 amino acids. With 8 bases clipped from V and 0 bases from J, the junction kept 10 bases outside the gene matches. The germline V gene has CDR1 SNHLY and CDR2 FYNNEI. CDR3 coding DNA: TGTGCCAGCCGCCTGGGGGTAGCGGGAAGCACAGATACGCAGTATTTT. Its protein is CASRLGVAGSTDTQYF.

V usage is TRBV11-3 and J usage is TRBJ2-5; a weak D match, TRBD1 (6 bases). CDR3 length: 13 residues. In germline, CDR1 is SGHNT, CDR2 YENEEA. V gave up 1 base and J gave up 4 bases, with 7 bases separating them. CDR3: CASSLGRGETQYF. DNA of the CDR3: TGTGCCAGCAGCTTAGGCAGGGGAGAGACCCAGTACTTC.

This chain joins TRBV28 and TRBJ2-5; 9 positions agree with TRBD1. V trimming: 6 bases; J trimming: 2 bases; junction bases outside the gene matches: 10. The CDR3 totals 16 residues. Germline CDR1 reads MDHEN; CDR2 reads SYDVKM. CDR3 coding DNA: TGTGCCAGCAGCCTCACCTCAGGGACAGGGCAAGAGACCCAGTACTTC. Translated, it gives CASSLTSGTGQETQYF.

The chain has TRBV27 and TRBJ2-1; perhaps TRBD1 as D (6 bases). V was trimmed by 6 bases and J by 5 bases, leaving 23 bases between them. CDR1 and CDR2 (germline): MNHEY, SMNVEV (reference sequence). CDR3 size: 17 residues. The CDR3 loop reads CASSLAPRGGEHNEQFF. Written as DNA, the CDR3 is TGTGCCAGCAGCTTAGCCCCACGAGGGGGTGAACACAATGAGCAGTTCTTC.

The V gene is TRBV24-1, the J gene TRBJ2-1, with 9 bases that match TRBD2. V lost 4 bases, J lost 3 bases, and 6 bases stayed unmatched. The CDR3 runs 16 residues. From germline, CDR1 is KGHDR and CDR2 SFDVKD. This chain's CDR3 is CATSETLAGSYNEQFF. CDR3 sequence (DNA): TGTGCCACCAGTGAAACCCTAGCGGGGAGCTACAATGAGCAGTTCTTC.

This sequence joins TRBV7-2 and TRBJ2-1; 12 bases are a match to TRBD2. Germline V gives CDR1 SGHTA, CDR2 FQGNSA. The V gene end was trimmed by 5 bases and the J gene end by 8 bases; junction bases not matched to a gene: 4. The CDR3 spans 14 residues. CDR3 in amino acids: CASSLGLAGYEQFF. In DNA form, the CDR3 reads TGTGCCAGCAGCCTTGGACTAGCGGGATATGAGCAGTTCTTC.

The chain carries TRBV30 and TRBJ1-3, with D possibly being TRBD1 (6 bases). The CDR3 has 14 residues. Germline CDR1 is GTSNPN and CDR2 is SVGIG (reference sequence). Trimming shortened V by 4 bases and J by 12 bases, and 22 bases separated the two germline ends. The CDR3 DNA is TGTGCCTGGAAGTCCGGGGGGGCGGGGGCGGACATATATTTT. This codes for CAWKSGGAGADIYF.

The chain has TRBV6-5 and TRBJ2-1, with TRBD2 identical over 9 bases. From germline, CDR1 is MNHEY and CDR2 SVGAGI. The CDR3 length is 16 residues. After removal of 4 bases from V and 5 bases from J, the junction contained 9 bases not matched to a gene. The CDR3, as DNA: TGTGCCAGCAGTTCCCTAGCGGGGCTAATCAACAATGAGCAGTTCTTC. This translates into CASSSLAGLINNEQFF.

The V and J genes are TRBV19 and TRBJ2-4; 7 nucleotides line up with TRBD1. With V trimmed by 8 bases and J by 0 bases, 7 bases remained unmatched. The germline V gene encodes CDR1 LNHDA and CDR2 SQIVND (reference sequence). There are 15 residues in the CDR3. CDR3 amino acids: CASVDRALAKNIQYF. CDR3 nucleotide sequence: TGTGCCAGTGTCGACAGGGCATTAGCCAAAAACATTCAGTACTTC.

This sequence joins TRBV11-2 and TRBJ2-7; TRBD1 aligns across 8 bases. CDR3 length: 14 amino acids. Germline CDR1 is SGHAT and CDR2 is FQNNGV. The trim removed 4 bases at V and 7 bases at J, leaving 9 bases unmatched. CDR3 sequence reads: CASSSGQGRREQYF. Written as DNA, the CDR3 is TGTGCCAGCAGCTCAGGACAGGGTCGGAGGGAGCAGTACTTC. The full variable domain, its missing parts supplied by reference TRBV11-2 and TRBJ2-7, is EAGVAQSPRYKIIEKRQSVAFWCNPISGHATLYWYQQILGQGPKLLIQFQNNGVVDDSQLPKDRFSAERLKGVDSTLKIQPAKLEDSAVYLCASSSGQGRREQYFGPGTRLTVT.

This chain connects TRBV19 to TRBJ2-5; 9 nucleotides align to TRBD2. This CDR3 has 15 amino acids. Per germline, CDR1 LNHDA and CDR2 SQIVND (reference sequence). Trimming cost V 6 bases and J 7 bases; bases outside gene matches: 12. Here the CDR3 reads CASRKLRGGLGTQYF. The CDR3 coding sequence is TGTGCCAGTAGGAAGCTGCGGGGGGGGTTGGGGACCCAGTACTTC.

The chain joins TRBV6-1 to TRBJ1-2, with TRBD1 identical over 7 bases. Germline CDR1 is MNHNS and CDR2 is SASEGT. The junction had 9 bases not matched to a gene; V was cut back by 3 bases and J by 2 bases. This CDR3 contains 16 residues. The CDR3 sequence: CASSDPHSTGNYGYTF. The CDR3 nucleotides are TGTGCCAGCAGTGACCCTCACTCGACAGGGAACTATGGCTACACCTTC.